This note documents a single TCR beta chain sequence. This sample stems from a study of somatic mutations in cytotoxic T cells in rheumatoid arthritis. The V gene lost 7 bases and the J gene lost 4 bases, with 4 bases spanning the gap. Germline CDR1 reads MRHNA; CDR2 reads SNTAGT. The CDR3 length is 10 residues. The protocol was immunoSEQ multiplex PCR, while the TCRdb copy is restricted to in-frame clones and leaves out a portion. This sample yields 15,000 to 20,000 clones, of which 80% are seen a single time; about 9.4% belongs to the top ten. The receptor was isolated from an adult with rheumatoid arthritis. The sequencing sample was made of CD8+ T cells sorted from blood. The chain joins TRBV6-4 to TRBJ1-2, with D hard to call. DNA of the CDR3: TGTGCCAGCACCACCTATGGCTACACCTTC. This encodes CASTTYGYTF.